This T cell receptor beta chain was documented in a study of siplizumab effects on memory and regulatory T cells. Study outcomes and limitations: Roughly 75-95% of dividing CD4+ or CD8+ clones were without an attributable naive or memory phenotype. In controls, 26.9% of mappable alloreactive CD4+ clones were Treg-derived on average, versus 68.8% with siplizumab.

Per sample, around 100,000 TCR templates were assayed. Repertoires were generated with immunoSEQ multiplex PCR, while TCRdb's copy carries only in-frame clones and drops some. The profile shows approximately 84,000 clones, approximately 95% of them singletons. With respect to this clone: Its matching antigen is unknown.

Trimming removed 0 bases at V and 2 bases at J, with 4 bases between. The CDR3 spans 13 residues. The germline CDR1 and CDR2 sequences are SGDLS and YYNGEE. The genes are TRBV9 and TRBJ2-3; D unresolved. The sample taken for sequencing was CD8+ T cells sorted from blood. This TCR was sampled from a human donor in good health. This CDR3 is CASSVGHTDTQYF. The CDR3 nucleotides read TGTGCCAGCAGCGTAGGACACACAGATACGCAGTATTTT.